A single sample is the source of the 27 T cell receptor beta chains below, sequenced in a study of control samples from healthy donors and cancer patients. Data came from immunoSEQ multiplex PCR; TCRdb stores just in-frame clones and leaves some out. Of some 130,000 clones listed, about 95% are singletons. The sequenced sample consisted of blood. Receptor source: a man aged 25 to 40 in good health.

The chain couples TRBV7-6 to TRBJ2-2; 7 bases are shared with TRBD2. V lost 8 bases, J lost 5 bases, and 11 bases stayed unmatched. The V gene's germline CDR1 is SGHVS and CDR2 FNYEAQ. The CDR3 length is 15 residues. The CDR3 sequence is CASGPLPAGTGELFF. The CDR3, as DNA: TGTGCCAGCGGCCCTCTCCCAGCGGGGACCGGGGAGCTGTTTTTT.

This chain links TRBV19 with TRBJ2-7; 10 bases are shared with TRBD1. Germline V gene sequence: CDR1 LNHDA, CDR2 SQIVND (reference sequence). The J segment lost 6 bases and the V segment lost 3 bases, leaving 8 bases of the junction unmatched. The CDR3 has 15 amino acids. The CDR3 sequence is CASSITGTGVSEQYF. DNA for the CDR3: TGTGCCAGTAGTATCACCGGGACAGGGGTAAGCGAGCAGTACTTC. Full variable domain (rest looked up from reference TRBV19 and TRBJ2-7): DGGITQSPKYLFRKEGQNVTLSCEQNLNHDAMYWYRQDPGQGLRLIYYSQIVNDFQKGDIAEGYSVSREKKESFPLTVTSAQKNPTAFYLCASSITGTGVSEQYFGPGTRLTVT.

The chain is built from TRBV7-9 and TRBJ2-7; D is possibly TRBD1 (5 bases). The germline gives CDR1 SEHNR, CDR2 FQNEAQ (reference sequence). The length of the CDR3 is 12 residues. V lost 5 bases, J lost 6 bases, and 11 bases lay in between. The chain's CDR3 is CASSATVREQYF. As DNA, the CDR3 is TGTGCCAGCAGCGCGACAGTGCGCGAGCAGTACTTC.

This chain connects TRBV2 to TRBJ1-1; D is unresolved. V was shortened by 7 bases and J by 5 bases, with 17 bases between the two germline ends. This CDR3 has 14 residues. CDR1 is SNHLY, CDR2 FYNNEI, per germline. CDR3 sequence (DNA): TGTGCCAGCATATTGGAGGCCACGAGGACTGAAGCTTTCTTT. Encoded protein: CASILEATRTEAFF.

V is TRBV2 and J is TRBJ1-2; TRBD1 agrees at 7 bases. The J segment lost 1 base and the V segment lost 8 bases, leaving 4 bases of the junction unmatched. The CDR3 spans 13 residues. Germline V CDR1 and CDR2: SNHLY, FYNNEI. This CDR3 reads CASPRDSNYGYTF. The CDR3 DNA follows: TGTGCCAGCCCACGGGACAGTAACTATGGCTACACCTTC.

This chain uses TRBV6-5 with TRBJ1-1; 7 bases fit TRBD1. Trimming at V came to 6 bases and at J to 8 bases, leaving 15 bases not matched to a gene. This CDR3 contains 15 residues. Germline loops: CDR1 MNHEY, CDR2 SVGAGI. DNA for the CDR3: TGTGCCAGCAGCTACCGCGGCCTTCGACAGGGCGAAGCTTTCTTT. It yields the protein CASSYRGLRQGEAFF.

The chain links TRBV14 to TRBJ1-2, with 7 nucleotides matching TRBD1. Unmatched junction bases numbered 3, after V lost 1 base and J lost 4 bases. The CDR3 sequence is 14 residues long. Germline V gives CDR1 SGHDN, CDR2 FVKESK. CDR3 sequence reads: CASSQGRQGYGYTF. The CDR3 region has the DNA TGTGCCAGCAGCCAAGGTAGACAGGGCTATGGCTACACCTTC.

The V call is TRBV2, the J call TRBJ1-5; tentative D call: TRBD1 (5 bases). The length of the CDR3 is 13 residues. The ends were cut back, 6 bases at V and 4 bases at J, with 10 bases in the middle. Germline CDR1 and CDR2: SNHLY and FYNNEI. The CDR3 coding sequence is TGTGCCAGCAGCCAGGGATCTAATCAGCCCCAGCATTTT. It is translated as CASSQGSNQPQHF.

J is TRBJ2-7 and V is TRBV2; D may be TRBD1 (5 bases). Germline CDR1 is SNHLY and CDR2 is FYNNEI. With 6 bases removed from V and 3 bases from J, the gap between germline ends came to 12 bases. This CDR3 is built from 13 residues. The CDR3 sequence: CASRPWGRYEQYF. The CDR3 nucleotides read TGTGCCAGCAGGCCCTGGGGCCGCTACGAGCAGTACTTC. The complete variable domain, with remaining parts taken from reference TRBV2 and TRBJ2-7, reads EPEVTQTPSHQVTQMGQEVILRCVPISNHLYFYWYRQILGQKVEFLVSFYNNEISEKSEIFDDQFSVERPDGSNFTLKIRSTKLEDSAMYFCASRPWGRYEQYFGPGTRLTVT.

The gene calls are TRBV6-2 or TRBV6-3 and TRBJ1-6; tentative D call: TRBD1 (5 bases). In germline, CDR1 is MNHEY, CDR2 SVGEGT. Trimming left V 5 bases short and J 12 bases short, with 17 bases between. The CDR3 consists of 14 residues. CDR3 nucleotides: TGTGCCAGCAGTCCCCGAGGGGCCGGGGGACCCCTCCACTTT. This sequence encodes CASSPRGAGGPLHF.

The chain links TRBV4-3 to TRBJ1-1, with D possibly being TRBD1 (6 bases). V lost 4 bases to trimming and J lost 4 bases, with 13 bases between them. Germline CDR1 is LGHNA and CDR2 is YSLEER. This CDR3 contains 14 residues. DNA of the CDR3: TGCGCCAGCAGCCGGCACAGGGTTGGCACTGAAGCTTTCTTT. Translating it yields CASSRHRVGTEAFF.

This chain joins TRBV30 and TRBJ1-1, with unresolved D. Germline-derived CDR1 and CDR2 are GTSNPN and SVGIG (reference sequence). Deletions cut 2 bases from V and 5 bases from J, with 21 bases between. CDR3 length: 16 residues. CDR3 nucleotide sequence: TGTGCCTGGAGTCCACCCCAAATTCCCCGGTGGACTGAAGCTTTCTTT. Protein sequence: CAWSPPQIPRWTEAFF.

This chain joins TRBV4-3 and TRBJ2-1, with 9 bases matching TRBD1. With 0 bases clipped from V and 15 bases from J, the junction kept 6 bases outside the gene matches. The CDR3 length is 13 residues. Germline CDR1 reads LGHNA; CDR2 reads YSLEER. The CDR3 coding sequence is TGCGCCAGCAGCCAAGAGAGGGGACAGGGATTGTTCTTC. Translation gives CASSQERGQGLFF.

The chain recombines TRBV11-2 with TRBJ1-2, with D unclear. From germline, CDR1 is SGHAT and CDR2 FQNNGV. The CDR3 extends over 14 amino acids. V gave up 4 bases and J gave up 4 bases, with 13 bases separating them. CDR3 protein: CASSSPKLPYGYTF. CDR3 sequence (DNA): TGTGCCAGCAGCTCCCCTAAGTTACCCTATGGCTACACCTTC.

The V call is TRBV5-4, the J call TRBJ2-7, with D perhaps matching TRBD1 (7 bases). The CDR3 loop spans 15 amino acids. CDR1 is SGHNT, CDR2 YYREEE, per germline (reference sequence). V lost 0 bases to trimming and J lost 2 bases, with 12 bases between them. CDR3 sequence reads: CASSLARGEPYEQYF. Written as DNA, the CDR3 is TGTGCCAGCAGCTTGGCCAGGGGGGAGCCCTACGAGCAGTACTTC.

The chain couples TRBV19 to TRBJ2-3; D gene unclear. Trimming cost V 1 base and J 2 bases, with 4 bases left between them. CDR3 size: 13 residues. CDR1 and CDR2 from the germline V gene are LNHDA and SQIVND (reference sequence). CDR3 nucleotide sequence: TGTGCCAGTAGTATAGTTACCACAGATACGCAGTATTTT. It yields the protein CASSIVTTDTQYF.

The gene calls are TRBV18 and TRBJ2-5, with a tentative D call TRBD2 (5 bases). V was shortened by 3 bases and J by 5 bases, with 10 bases between the two germline ends. Germline CDR1 reads KGHSH; CDR2 reads LQKENI. The CDR3 has 13 residues. CDR3 amino acids: CASSPGLVETQYF. The CDR3 region has the DNA TGTGCCAGCTCACCCGGACTGGTCGAGACCCAGTACTTC.

The chain joins TRBV7-9 to TRBJ2-5; D gene ambiguous. From germline, CDR1 is SEHNR and CDR2 FQNEAQ (reference sequence). Trimming shortened V by 5 bases and J by 5 bases, and 6 bases separated the two germline ends. The CDR3 totals 11 residues. The CDR3 protein is CASSPGETQYF. CDR3 nucleotide sequence: TGTGCCAGCAGCCCCGGGGAGACCCAGTACTTC.

CDR3 in amino acids: CASSQDSGGQGETQYF. CDR3 in DNA: TGCGCCAGCAGCCAAGATAGCGGGGGGCAGGGGGAGACCCAGTACTTC. The chain carries TRBV4-1 and TRBJ2-5, with 10 bases lining up with TRBD2. J was trimmed by 5 bases and V by 0 bases; bases with no gene match: 6. The germline V gene has CDR1 MGHRA and CDR2 YSYEKL. CDR3 length: 16 residues.

The chain joins TRBV27 to TRBJ2-7, with D tentatively TRBD1 or TRBD2 (6 bases each). Trimming took off 3 bases at V and 0 bases at J, with 12 bases between the two ends. From germline, CDR1 is MNHEY and CDR2 SMNVEV (reference sequence). The CDR3 sequence is 15 residues long. This CDR3 is CASSFKGGASYEQYF. The DNA of the CDR3 is TGTGCCAGCAGTTTCAAGGGGGGAGCCTCCTACGAGCAGTACTTC.

The CDR3 reads CASTFGTNTEAFF. In DNA form, the CDR3 reads TGCGCCAGCACTTTTGGGACGAACACTGAAGCTTTCTTT. The chain carries TRBV10-2 and TRBJ1-1, with D possibly matching TRBD1 (5 bases). The CDR3 has 13 residues. Trimming removed 7 bases at V and 1 base at J, with 10 bases between. Germline CDR1 is WSHSY and CDR2 is SAAADI.

J is TRBJ2-5 and V is TRBV2, with 8 bases identical to TRBD2. This CDR3 is 15 amino acids long. J was trimmed by 4 bases and V by 3 bases; bases with no gene match: 7. CDR1 is SNHLY, CDR2 FYNNEI, per germline. The CDR3 sequence: CASSDYGGASETQYF. As DNA, the CDR3 is TGTGCCAGCAGTGATTACGGGGGGGCCTCAGAGACCCAGTACTTC.

V and J are TRBV27 and TRBJ1-6; no reliable D call. The length of the CDR3 is 13 residues. Trimming stripped 3 bases from V and 8 bases from J, with 8 bases between. Germline CDR1 MNHEY, CDR2 SMNVEV (reference sequence). CDR3 DNA sequence: TGTGCCAGCAGTTTTTTTGAGGATTCACCCCTCCACTTT. It translates to CASSFFEDSPLHF.

This chain connects TRBV6-2 or TRBV6-3 to TRBJ2-1; D is possibly TRBD1 or TRBD2 (5 bases each). The CDR3 covers 14 residues. Germline CDR1 reads MNHEY; CDR2 reads SVGEGT. Trimming shortened V by 0 bases and J by 6 bases, and 9 bases separated the two germline ends. CDR3 region: CASSYSTEGNEQFF. CDR3 nucleotide sequence: TGTGCCAGCAGTTACTCGACAGAGGGCAATGAGCAGTTCTTC.

This sequence joins TRBV24-1 and TRBJ1-5; a weak D match, TRBD1 (5 bases). The CDR3 runs to 15 residues. Trimming removed 4 bases at V and 7 bases at J, with 16 bases between. Germline lookup yields CDR1 KGHDR and CDR2 SFDVKD. CDR3 DNA: TGTGCCACCAGTGACTCCAGGGAAGGTGGACAGCCCCAGCATTTT. It codes for CATSDSREGGQPQHF.

The genes are TRBV13 and TRBJ2-1; 9 nucleotides line up with TRBD2. The trim removed 5 bases at V and 2 bases at J, leaving 4 bases unmatched. This CDR3 has 15 amino acids. Germline loops: CDR1 PRHDT, CDR2 FYEKMQ (reference sequence). The DNA for the CDR3 is TGTGCCAGCAGCCTAGCGGGGCGGGCCTACAATGAGCAGTTCTTC. Encoded protein: CASSLAGRAYNEQFF.

This rearrangement joins TRBV28 to TRBJ2-1, with 7 bases aligning to TRBD1. Looked up from germline, CDR1 is MDHEN and CDR2 is SYDVKM. The CDR3 length is 16 residues. The V and J ends lost 5 bases and 1 base, in that order; junction bases with no gene match: 8. The CDR3 DNA reads TGTGCCAGCAGTCCGATTACAGGGGAATCCTACAATGAGCAGTTCTTC. It specifies CASSPITGESYNEQFF.